Detailed here is one TCR beta chain. These data belong to a study of Ad26.COV2.S vaccination and SARS-CoV-2 variants. The V and J ends lost 6 bases and 4 bases, in that order; junction bases with no gene match: 1. Germline CDR1 MNHEY, CDR2 SVGAGI. The CDR3 has 13 residues. The treatment is: some 20 received Ad26.COV2.S at low or high dose, single or two shots; 5 received placebo; per-sample allocation not given. Samples analyzed were those drawn on day 63 after the first vaccine or placebo injection. TCRdb keeps only in-frame clones here, not all; method: immunoSEQ multiplex PCR. The table includes 450,000 to 550,000 clones, 89% detected once.

The source was peripheral blood, collected in a trial of Ad26.COV2.S vaccine versus placebo. The rearrangement links TRBV6-5 to TRBJ2-3, with 10 bases that match TRBD1. The TCR originated in a person between 18 and 59 years old who received the Ad26.COV2.S COVID-19 vaccine or a placebo. The CDR3 is CASRTGGADTQYF. CDR3 coding DNA: TGTGCCAGCAGGACAGGGGGCGCAGATACGCAGTATTTT.